This TCR beta chain was sequenced in a study of T-cell memory formation after mild COVID-19. Study-level information: Largely, TCR clusters stayed within a single donor.

Germline V lookup: CDR1 SGHAT, CDR2 FQNNGV. The V end was cut by 5 bases, the J end by 8 bases, with 16 bases between. The CDR3 contains 14 residues. This clonotype showed up just a few times. The target antigen is unknown. TCRdb re-analysed the 5' RACE reads in MiXCR, keeping a single row per CDR3 protein. The table shows hundreds of thousands of distinct CDR3 sequences, with around a quarter occurring only once. Findings and caveats of the study: Pre-infection memory carried some responding clones, suggesting that cross-reactive memory joined.

Sequencing was done on a sample of PBMCs or a T cell subset sorted from them (not recorded which). The chain joins TRBV11-2 to TRBJ2-4; D ambiguous. This TCR came from an adult woman who had mild COVID-19 (a few samples of this study predate the infection). Cell type and time point are not known. This CDR3 reads CASSPTRGFDIQYF. In DNA, the CDR3 is TGTGCCAGCAGCCCCACGAGAGGCTTCGACATTCAGTACTTC.